The present TCR beta chain was sequenced within a study of vaccination and CD4 T cells after COVID-19. Study observations and caveats: Within convalescent individuals, 304 out of 307 vaccine-specific clones proved to be spike mono-reactive. Convalescent patients showed a median roughly 85% of reactive clones that were seen only post-vaccination. Recorded median SARS-CoV-2-reactive clonotype numbers increased from about 20 to 38 without reaching significance.

This clonotype was counted a few times. Its antigen remains unknown. The treatment denotes: approximately nine-day PBMC culture with coronavirus spike peptide pools or control peptides (ViraFEST assay). Those CD4+ T cells from the unexposed donor predate the COVID-19 pandemic (2011-2018). The J segment lost 4 bases and the V segment lost 5 bases, leaving 7 bases of the junction unmatched. The CDR3 has 13 residues. Germline CDR1 DFQATT, CDR2 SNEGSKA (reference sequence). Cultured CD4+ T-cell DNA underwent Oncomine TCR Beta short-read sequencing. Cultures of CD4+ T cells served as the source for extracting genomic DNA. TCRdb reanalysed the PCR reads using MiXCR and keeps one entry per CDR3 protein. This table holds nearly 7,000 distinct CDR3 sequences, around 32% found once.

Input material: CD4+ T cells from blood, cultured in vitro. The rearrangement uses TRBV20-1 and TRBJ2-7, with 8 bases matching TRBD2. The source is a human donor in good health. CDR3 in amino acids: CSAGLAGAYEQYF. The CDR3 region has the DNA TGCAGTGCTGGGCTAGCGGGTGCGTACGAGCAGTACTTC.